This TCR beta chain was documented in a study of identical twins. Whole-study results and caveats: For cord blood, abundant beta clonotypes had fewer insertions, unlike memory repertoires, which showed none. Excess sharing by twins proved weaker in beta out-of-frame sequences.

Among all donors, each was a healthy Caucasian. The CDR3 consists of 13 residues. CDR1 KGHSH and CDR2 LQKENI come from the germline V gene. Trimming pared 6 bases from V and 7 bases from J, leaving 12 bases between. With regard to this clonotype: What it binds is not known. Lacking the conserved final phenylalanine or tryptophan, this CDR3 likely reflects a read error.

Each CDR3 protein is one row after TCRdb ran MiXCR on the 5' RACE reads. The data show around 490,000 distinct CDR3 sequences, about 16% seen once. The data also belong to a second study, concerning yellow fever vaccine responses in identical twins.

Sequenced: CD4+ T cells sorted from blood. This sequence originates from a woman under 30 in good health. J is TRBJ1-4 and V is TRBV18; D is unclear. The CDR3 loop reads CASSHLGSEKLFY. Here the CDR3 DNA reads TGTGCCAGCTCCCATTTGGGGAGTGAAAAACTGTTTTAT.